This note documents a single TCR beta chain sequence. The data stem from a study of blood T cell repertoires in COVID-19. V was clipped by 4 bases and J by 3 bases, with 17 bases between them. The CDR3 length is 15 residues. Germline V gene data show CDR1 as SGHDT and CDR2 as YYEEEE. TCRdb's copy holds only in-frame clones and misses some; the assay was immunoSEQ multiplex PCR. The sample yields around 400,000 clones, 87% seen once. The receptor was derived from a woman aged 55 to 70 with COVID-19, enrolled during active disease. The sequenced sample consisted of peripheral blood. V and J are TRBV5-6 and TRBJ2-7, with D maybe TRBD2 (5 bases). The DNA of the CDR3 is TGTGCCAGCAGCCGGGTGGGAGATAGATACTACGAGCAGTACTTC. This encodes CASSRVGDRYYEQYF. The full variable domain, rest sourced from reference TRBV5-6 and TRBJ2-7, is DAGVTQSPTHLIKTRGQQVTLRCSPKSGHDTVSWYQQALGQGPQFIFQYYEEEERQRGNFPDRFSGHQFPNYSSELNVNALLLGDSALYLCASSRVGDRYYEQYFGPGTRLTVT.